The clone carrying this T cell receptor (beta chain) was picked up one time. Original handling: Reference gene primer amplification gave estimated nucleated cell counts. TCRdb's table, derived via immunoSEQ multiplex PCR, lists solely in-frame clones and lacks some. The V and J calls and the clone size are those of that table, but D and trimming were determined from the DNA. Here the sample spans approximately 100,000 clones, around 87% being singletons. The CDR3 covers 15 residues. Trimming stripped 3 bases from V and 0 bases from J, with 8 bases between. CDR1 and CDR2 (germline): SNHLY, FYNNEI. The sample belongs to a study of blood T cell repertoires in COVID-19. Looking at the study overall: Specimens from acute and convalescent COVID-19 originated in the United States, Italy and Spain. The cDNA or gDNA used as material had been derived from T cells, B-cell-depleted T cells, or PBMCs.

The sequence came from a woman in her 30s with acute or convalescent COVID-19. The sequencing sample was made of peripheral blood. The chain recombines TRBV2 with TRBJ1-4; the D is unclear. The CDR3 nucleotides are TGTGCCAGCAGTGACGGCGGGACAACTAATGAAAAACTGTTTTTT. Translated: CASSDGGTTNEKLFF.